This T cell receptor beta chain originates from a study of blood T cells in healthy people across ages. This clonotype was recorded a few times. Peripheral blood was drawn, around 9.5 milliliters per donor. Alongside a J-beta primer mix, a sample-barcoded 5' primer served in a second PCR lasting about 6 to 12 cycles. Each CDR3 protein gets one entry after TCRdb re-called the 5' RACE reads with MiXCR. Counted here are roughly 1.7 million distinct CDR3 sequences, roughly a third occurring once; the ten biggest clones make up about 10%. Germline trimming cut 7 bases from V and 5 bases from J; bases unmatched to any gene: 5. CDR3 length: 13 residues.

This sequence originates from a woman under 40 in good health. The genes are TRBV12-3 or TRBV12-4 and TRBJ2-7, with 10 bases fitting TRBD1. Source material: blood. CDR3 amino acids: CASNRQGANEQYF. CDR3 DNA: TGTGCCAGCAACAGACAGGGGGCAAACGAGCAGTACTTC.